This T cell receptor (beta chain) was identified during a study of cytomegalovirus exposure and HLA in healthy donors. The PCR ran on 60 Vbeta and 13 Jbeta primers. Sequencing used immunoSEQ multiplex PCR; TCRdb keeps in-frame clones, though not all of them. This repertoire shows some 190,000 clones, 75% to 90% found once; its top ten account for about 1.4%. Details on this clone: Its antigen is currently unknown.

Trimming removed 4 bases from V and 2 bases from J, with 15 bases in between. The CDR3 runs to 16 residues. Study findings and constraints: There was a cluster of highly shared sequence variants that was likely a sequencing artifact.

The clonotype comes from a girl between 10 and 17 years old in good health and CMV-seropositive. The chain links TRBV23-1 to TRBJ1-5; tentative D call: TRBD1 (6 bases). TRBV23-1 is placed among ORFs of uncertain function. Sequenced: PBMCs. In DNA form, the CDR3 reads TGCGCCAGCAGTCTAAGCAGGGGAAATTGCAATCAGCCCCAGCATTTT. Protein product: CASSLSRGNCNQPQHF.